These 12 T cell receptor beta chains came from one sample sequenced in a study of blood T cells in healthy people across ages. The use of a sample-barcoded 5' primer and a J-beta primer mix characterized a second PCR of about 7 to 12 cycles. TCRdb passed the 5' RACE reads through MiXCR, listing each CDR3 protein once. Of over 1,500,000 distinct CDR3 sequences detected, about two fifths appear once; the ten largest clones hold 20% to 25%. Sequenced sample: blood. These receptors were taken from a human donor in good health.

This clonotype was recorded many times. This chain uses TRBV20-1 with TRBJ1-6; D not resolved. V gave up 6 bases and J gave up 0 bases, with 15 bases separating them. The CDR3 is made up of 16 amino acids. Per germline, CDR1 DFQATT and CDR2 SNEGSKA (reference sequence). CDR3 sequence (DNA): TGCAGTGCATCCGATTATGAGTTCTCCTATAATTCACCCCTCCACTTT. This codes for CSASDYEFSYNSPLHF.

This chain uses TRBV12-3 or TRBV12-4 with TRBJ2-1, with TRBD2 matching 9 bases. The CDR3 contains 15 residues. V gave up 6 bases and J gave up 5 bases; unmatched junction bases: 8. CDR3 DNA sequence: TGTGCCAGCAGCTCCTGGACTAGCGCAAACAATGAGCAGTTCTTC. Translation gives CASSSWTSANNEQFF.

This chain links TRBV12-3 or TRBV12-4 with TRBJ2-1; D gene uncertain. The CDR3 length is 14 residues. V was trimmed by 2 bases and J by 10 bases, leaving 15 bases between them. The chain's CDR3 is CASSLNTRYSEQFF. In DNA, the CDR3 is TGTGCCAGCAGTTTAAACACGAGATACAGCGAGCAGTTCTTC.

This clonotype was picked up a small number of times. V usage is TRBV20-1 and J usage is TRBJ2-5; 11 bases match TRBD2. Germline CDR1 DFQATT, CDR2 SNEGSKA (reference sequence). There are 17 residues in the CDR3. V was clipped by 6 bases and J by 7 bases; unmatched bases: 19. CDR3 sequence (DNA): TGCAGTGCCAAGAAAATAGGGGCTAGCGGGGGGCGGGGGACCCAGTACTTC. This translates into CSAKKIGASGGRGTQYF.

The sample holds a few counts of this clonotype. The rearrangement links TRBV20-1 to TRBJ2-7; a possible D gene is TRBD1 (5 bases). This CDR3 is built from 13 residues. CDR1 is DFQATT, CDR2 SNEGSKA, per germline (reference sequence). V lost 0 bases, J lost 1 base, and 7 bases lay in between. The DNA of the CDR3 is TGCAGTGCTAGAGAATACAGGTCCTACGAGCAGTACTTC. It codes for CSAREYRSYEQYF.

The rearrangement links TRBV5-8 to TRBJ2-5; TRBD1 matches 8 bases. Germline loops: CDR1 SGHTS, CDR2 YDEGEE. The trim removed 4 bases at V and 11 bases at J, leaving 16 bases unmatched. This CDR3 contains 15 residues. The CDR3 nucleotides are TGTGCCAGCAGCCTCGGACAGGGAGAAGGTTACGGGCAGTACTTC. It translates to CASSLGQGEGYGQYF.

The rearrangement links TRBV20-1 to TRBJ2-4; tentative D call: TRBD2 (5 bases). This CDR3 has 11 residues. In germline, CDR1 is DFQATT, CDR2 SNEGSKA (reference sequence). With 5 bases removed from V and 13 bases from J, the gap between germline ends came to 15 bases. CDR3 bases: TGCAGTGCTCTACTAGTCAATGAGCAGTACTTC. As protein: CSALLVNEQYF.

This clonotype was seen more than once but under ten times. This sequence joins TRBV7-9 and TRBJ1-2, with D perhaps matching TRBD1 (6 bases). CDR1 is SEHNR and CDR2 is FQNEAQ in the germline V gene (reference sequence). With 1 base removed from V and 8 bases from J, the gap between germline ends came to 17 bases. This CDR3 spans 15 amino acids. The CDR3 nucleotides are TGTGCCAGCAGCTTAGTATACAGGGACTTTCAAGGCTACACCTTC. It yields the protein CASSLVYRDFQGYTF.

The chain combines TRBV5-4 with TRBJ2-2, with 7 bases fitting TRBD1. The germline V gene encodes CDR1 SGHNT and CDR2 YYREEE (reference sequence). The V gene end was trimmed by 3 bases and the J gene end by 4 bases; junction bases not matched to a gene: 12. The CDR3 contains 17 residues. The CDR3 loop is CASSSHPGTELTGELFF. The CDR3, as DNA: TGTGCCAGCAGCTCACATCCGGGGACAGAGCTCACCGGGGAGCTGTTTTTT. Together with reference TRBV5-4 and TRBJ2-2, the CDR3 gives the full variable domain: ETGVTQSPTHLIKTRGQQVTLRCSSQSGHNTVSWYQQALGQGPQFIFQYYREEENGRGNFPPRFSGLQFPNYSSELNVNALELDDSALYLCASSSHPGTELTGELFFGEGSRLTVL.

The chain combines TRBV2 with TRBJ1-1; D gene unclear. V lost 7 bases and J lost 3, with 15 bases in between. Germline CDR1 is SNHLY and CDR2 is FYNNEI. This CDR3 has 14 residues. The CDR3 DNA follows: TGTGCCAGCACTCAAGGAGCGCGGGACACTGAAGCTTTCTTT. This sequence encodes CASTQGARDTEAFF.

The V call is TRBV7-2, the J call TRBJ2-2; tentative D call: TRBD1 (7 bases). Trimming pared 1 base from V and 4 bases from J, leaving 19 bases between. Germline V CDR1 and CDR2: SGHTA, FQGNSA. The CDR3 length is 18 residues. The CDR3 DNA follows: TGTGCCAGCAGCTTAGAGGTGGCAGGGGGGCTTAGCACCGGGGAGCTGTTTTTT. Translation gives CASSLEVAGGLSTGELFF. Full variable domain (outside the CDR3, taken from reference TRBV7-2 and TRBJ2-2): GAGVSQSPSNKVTEKGKDVELRCDPISGHTALYWYRQSLGQGLEFLIYFQGNSAPDKSGLPSDRFSAERTGGSVSTLTIQRTQQEDSAVYLCASSLEVAGGLSTGELFFGEGSRLTVL.

The rearrangement joins TRBV6-5 to TRBJ2-7; 9 nucleotides match TRBD1. The assigned J gene may be wrong: the sequence end matches TRBJ2-5 better. The CDR3 is 13 residues long. Germline V gives CDR1 MNHEY, CDR2 SVGAGI. CDR3 sequence reads: CASRGTGTETQYF. DNA of the CDR3: TGTGCCAGCAGGGGGACAGGGACGGAGACCCAGTACTTC.